These 27 T cell receptor beta chains were all obtained from the same sample, sequenced in a study. TCRdb re-called the 5' RACE reads through MiXCR, storing one row per CDR3 protein. The data hold 62,000 or so distinct CDR3 sequences, with almost 30% observed a single time. What was sequenced was tumor-infiltrating naive CD4+ T cells sorted from the breast tumor. Described subset: naive CD4+ T cells, CD4+CD45RA+CD25-. The receptor source for this set is a female donor with breast cancer.

This clonotype was counted a few times. The chain is built from TRBV7-2 and TRBJ2-7; TRBD2 aligns across 11 bases. The J segment lost 7 bases and the V segment lost 2 bases, leaving 7 bases of the junction unmatched. The germline CDR1 and CDR2 sequences are SGHTA and FQGNSA. The CDR3 covers 15 residues. CDR3 DNA sequence: TGTGCCAGCAGCTTAAGTAGCGGGGGGGCTCAAGAGCAGTACTTC. Translated: CASSLSSGGAQEQYF.

On this clonotype itself: A read error may explain this, as a much larger clone is one base away. V usage is TRBV7-8 and J usage is TRBJ2-3; 9 nucleotides align to TRBD1. Germline CDR1 and CDR2: SGHVS and FQNEAQ. The CDR3 totals 15 residues. The CDR3 here is CASSYGQGSTGTQYF. The CDR3 DNA is TGTGCCAGCAGCTATGGACAGGGGTCCACAGGTACGCAGTATTTT.

In this sample, this clonotype turned up a few times. This sequence joins TRBV7-2 and TRBJ2-7; the D is unclear. The V gene's germline CDR1 is SGHTA and CDR2 FQGNSA. CDR3 size: 13 residues. Trimming removed 2 bases from V and 3 bases from J, with 8 bases in between. The chain's CDR3 is CASSLNLYYEQYF. CDR3 coding DNA: TGTGCCAGCAGCTTAAATTTGTACTACGAGCAGTACTTC.

The V and J genes are TRBV24-1 and TRBJ2-3; TRBD2 might be the D (5 bases). Germline V lookup: CDR1 KGHDR, CDR2 SFDVKD. CDR3 length: 15 amino acids. V was clipped by 4 bases and J by 6 bases, with 16 bases between them. CDR3 sequence: CATSELATRGDTQYF. The DNA for the CDR3 is TGTGCCACCAGTGAGCTAGCTACAAGAGGGGATACGCAGTATTTT.

The chain employs TRBV24-1 and TRBJ2-5; weak D call: TRBD2 (5 bases). The CDR3 is 16 residues long. CDR1 and CDR2 from the germline V gene are KGHDR and SFDVKD. V lost 3 bases to trimming and J lost 5 bases, with 18 bases between them. The chain's CDR3 is CATSDATARGRETQYF. The CDR3 nucleotides are TGTGCCACCAGTGATGCGACGGCCCGAGGGCGGGAGACCCAGTACTTC.

Concerning this clonotype: A read error may be the cause here, since a much bigger clone is one base away. V gene TRBV5-1 combines with J gene TRBJ1-1; the match to TRBD1 covers 8 bases. CDR3 length: 16 amino acids. V gave up 1 base and J gave up 4 bases; unmatched junction bases: 9. Germline V CDR1 and CDR2: SGHRS, YFSETQ. The CDR3 protein is CASSLTGQEGATEAFF. CDR3 nucleotides: TGCGCCAGCAGCTTGACGGGACAGGAAGGGGCCACTGAAGCTTTCTTT.

With regard to this clonotype: One base away lies a much larger clone, so this may be a sequencing read error. The CDR3 spells CTSSPSRVTAHEQYF. The CDR3 DNA reads TGTACCAGCAGCCCTAGCCGGGTTACAGCCCACGAGCAGTACTTC. The rearrangement uses TRBV7-2 and TRBJ2-7; TRBD2 is a possible D gene (5 bases). CDR1 and CDR2 from the germline V gene are SGHTA and FQGNSA. The CDR3 loop spans 15 amino acids. Trimming stripped 5 bases from V and 5 bases from J, with 19 bases between.

A remark on this clonotype: A much larger clone lies a single base off, so this may be a read error. The chain combines TRBV7-3 with TRBJ1-1; D not resolved. CDR1 is SGHTA, CDR2 FQGTGA, per germline. The CDR3 length is 13 residues. The CDR3 bases are TGTGCCAGCAGCCTTCGGATGAACACTGTAGCTTTCTTT. As protein: CASSLRMNTVAFF.

The sample holds a few counts of this clonotype. The chain recombines TRBV6-5 with TRBJ1-1, with unresolved D. Per germline, CDR1 MNHEY and CDR2 SVGAGI. The CDR3 is made up of 12 amino acids. The V end lost 6 bases, the J end lost 4 bases, and 9 bases lay between the germline ends. CDR3 nucleotide sequence: TGTGCCAGCAGCCCGGGGAGCACTGAAGCTTTCTTT. Its protein is CASSPGSTEAFF.

A few counts support this clonotype. V gene TRBV28 combines with J gene TRBJ1-1, with 8 bases aligning to TRBD1. Unmatched junction bases numbered 12, after V lost 3 bases and J lost 0 bases. The CDR3 loop spans 18 amino acids. CDR1 and CDR2 from the germline V gene are MDHEN and SYDVKM. The CDR3 DNA reads as TGTGCCAGCAGTTTTGTCCCTTATCAGGGGGCGGTGAACACTGAAGCTTTCTTT. It specifies CASSFVPYQGAVNTEAFF. The full variable domain, in which reference TRBV28 and TRBJ1-1 provide the parts outside the CDR3, is DVKVTQSSRYLVKRTGEKVFLECVQDMDHENMFWYRQDPGLGLRLIYFSYDVKMKEKGDIPEGYSVSREKKERFSLILESASTNQTSMYLCASSFVPYQGAVNTEAFFGQGTRLTVV.

The CDR3 loop is CASSAQRQATDTQYF. The CDR3 DNA sequence: TGTGCCAGCAGTGCCCAAAGACAGGCAACAGATACGCAGTATTTT. This rearrangement joins TRBV6-1 to TRBJ2-3, with D tentatively TRBD1 (6 bases). The CDR3 consists of 15 residues. Trimming cost V 4 bases and J 3 bases, with 14 bases left between them. The germline gives CDR1 MNHNS, CDR2 SASEGT.

This clonotype showed up just a few times. J is TRBJ2-7 and V is TRBV28; D is undetermined. Trimming pared 9 bases from V and 3 bases from J, leaving 15 bases between. CDR1 and CDR2 from the germline V gene are MDHEN and SYDVKM. The CDR3 sequence is 13 residues long. CDR3 sequence reads: CASTPGRFYEQYF. CDR3 sequence (DNA): TGTGCCAGTACCCCGGGTAGATTCTACGAGCAGTACTTC.

V usage is TRBV14 and J usage is TRBJ2-3; TRBD1 agrees at 10 bases. The CDR3 length is 16 residues. Germline assignment: CDR1 SGHDN and CDR2 FVKESK. With 1 base clipped from V and 5 bases from J, the junction kept 6 bases outside the gene matches. In nucleotides, the CDR3 is TGTGCCAGCAGCCAAGGCTTGACAGGGGGCCGAGATACGCAGTATTTT. It translates to CASSQGLTGGRDTQYF.

The chain employs TRBV6-1 and TRBJ1-4; 8 nucleotides match TRBD1. V trimming: 6 bases; J trimming: 7 bases; junction bases outside the gene matches: 16. Germline V CDR1 and CDR2: MNHNS, SASEGT. This CDR3 has 17 amino acids. The CDR3 nucleotides are TGTGCCAGCAGCCACAAAGATTTACAGGGGGTTGGTGAAAAACTGTTTTTT. Residues: CASSHKDLQGVGEKLFF.

The V and J genes are TRBV3-1 and TRBJ2-2, with 10 positions matching TRBD2. This CDR3 has 16 amino acids. Germline V CDR1 and CDR2: LGHDT, YNNKEL (reference sequence). Unmatched junction bases numbered 4, after V lost 0 bases and J lost 6 bases. The CDR3, as DNA: TGTGCCAGCAGCCAAGACCTAGCGGGAGCGGCCGGGGAGCTGTTTTTT. Translation gives CASSQDLAGAAGELFF. The whole variable domain, filled in from reference TRBV3-1 and TRBJ2-2, reads DTAVSQTPKYLVTQMGNDKSIKCEQNLGHDTMYWYKQDSKKFLKIMFSYNNKELIINETVPNRFSPKSPDKAHLNLHINSLELGDSAVYFCASSQDLAGAAGELFFGEGSRLTVL.

This chain links TRBV7-3 with TRBJ2-3; TRBD2 matches 7 bases. This CDR3 spans 15 amino acids. The V segment lost 1 base and the J segment 3 bases; nucleotides outside the gene matches: 4. Germline V gene sequence: CDR1 SGHTA, CDR2 FQGTGA. CDR3 in DNA: TGTGCCAGCAGCTTAAGGCGACTAGCTACAGATACGCAGTATTTT. Translation: CASSLRRLATDTQYF.

This clonotype was seen a handful of times. The chain couples TRBV4-2 to TRBJ2-5, with a possible D match to TRBD1 (7 bases). The CDR3 runs 13 residues. Trimming shortened V by 1 base and J by 9 bases, and 12 bases separated the two germline ends. CDR1 is LGHNA and CDR2 is YNFKEQ in the germline V gene. The CDR3 loop is CASSQGRGAAQYF. The CDR3 nucleotides are TGTGCCAGCAGCCAAGGCAGGGGGGCGGCCCAGTACTTC.

The gene calls are TRBV3-1 and TRBJ1-2; unclear D gene. CDR3 length equals 14 residues. Germline lookup yields CDR1 LGHDT and CDR2 YNNKEL (reference sequence). Trimming took 0 bases from V and 9 from J, leaving 14 bases between them. CDR3 in amino acids: CASSQDAGPTRYTF. The DNA of the CDR3 is TGTGCCAGCAGCCAAGACGCAGGCCCTACTCGCTACACCTTC.

The V call is TRBV5-6, the J call TRBJ1-2, with D possibly TRBD1 on 6 matching bases. Germline CDR1 is SGHDT and CDR2 is YYEEEE. V lost 2 bases and J 8 bases, leaving 10 bases between the germline ends. This CDR3 contains 12 residues. Written as DNA, the CDR3 is TGTGCCAGCAGCTTACAGGGAGGCGGCTACACCTTC. Translating it yields CASSLQGGGYTF.

This clonotype was observed many times. V and J are TRBV12-3 or TRBV12-4 and TRBJ1-1, with D possibly being TRBD1 (5 bases). This CDR3 has 13 amino acids. V was shortened by 8 bases and J by 4 bases, with 14 bases between the two germline ends. CDR3 sequence reads: CASVRGGGTEAFF. DNA for the CDR3: TGTGCCAGCGTCCGGGGTGGGGGCACTGAAGCTTTCTTT.

The rearrangement links TRBV7-9 to TRBJ1-2; D is uncertain. Germline lookup yields CDR1 SEHNR and CDR2 FQNEAQ (reference sequence). V was cut by 1 base and J by 6 bases, with 3 bases left in between. There are 11 residues in the CDR3. CDR3 DNA sequence: TGTGCCAGCAGCTTAGGGGATGGCTACACCTTC. This sequence encodes CASSLGDGYTF.

The chain has TRBV4-3 and TRBJ1-1; D is unresolved. Germline values: CDR1 LGHNA, CDR2 YSLEER. The CDR3 extends over 13 amino acids. V lost 6 bases to trimming and J lost 1 base, with 9 bases between them. This CDR3 reads CASSSGGNTEAFF. CDR3 nucleotides: TGCGCCAGCAGTAGCGGTGGGAACACTGAAGCTTTCTTT.

This clonotype was seen a handful of times. The gene calls are TRBV11-2 and TRBJ2-2; TRBD2 agrees at 9 bases. CDR1 and CDR2 from the germline V gene are SGHAT and FQNNGV. The CDR3 consists of 16 residues. J was trimmed by 6 bases and V by 5 bases; bases with no gene match: 10. CDR3 sequence: CASSPFSSGIAGELFF. DNA for the CDR3: TGTGCCAGCAGCCCGTTTTCTAGCGGGATAGCCGGGGAGCTGTTTTTT.

The genes are TRBV2 and TRBJ1-5, with 9 bases fitting TRBD1. CDR1 is SNHLY, CDR2 FYNNEI, per germline. V lost 6 bases to trimming and J lost 5 bases; unmatched junction nucleotides: 5. The CDR3 is 14 amino acids. The CDR3 DNA sequence: TGTGCCAGCAGGGCGGACAGGGGCCATCAGCCCCAGCATTTT. Its translation: CASRADRGHQPQHF.

With respect to this clonotype: The junction and the germline gene differ at one end; a read error may be behind it. The chain links TRBV6-2 or TRBV6-3 to TRBJ2-1; TRBD2 matches at 8 bases. Germline CDR1 is MNHEY and CDR2 is SVGEGT. The CDR3 is 15 amino acids. The chain's CDR3 is CASSYGLASYNEQFF. DNA of the CDR3: TGCGCCAGCAGTTACGGACTAGCCTCCTACAATGAGCAGTTCTTC.

This clonotype was seen a few times. V gene TRBV29-1 combines with J gene TRBJ2-5, with D maybe TRBD1 (6 bases). Germline V gives CDR1 SQVTM, CDR2 ANQGSEA. The CDR3 is made up of 15 amino acids. V was pared by 2 bases and J by 2 bases, with 15 bases between. CDR3 in amino acids: CSVETPTGLQETQYF. In DNA form, the CDR3 reads TGCAGCGTTGAAACCCCGACAGGCCTTCAAGAGACCCAGTACTTC. The complete variable domain, with remaining parts taken from reference TRBV29-1 and TRBJ2-5, reads SAVISQKPSRDICQRGTSLTIQCQVDSQVTMMFWYRQQPGQSLTLIATANQGSEATYESGFVIDKFPISRPNLTFSTLTVSNMSPEDSSIYLCSVETPTGLQETQYFGPGTRLLVL.

This clonotype was seen more than once but under ten times. Here the CDR3 reads CASSLLGGALAGNTIYF. As DNA, the CDR3 is TGTGCCAGCAGCTTGTTGGGGGGGGCTTTGGCTGGAAACACCATATATTTT. This rearrangement joins TRBV5-6 to TRBJ1-3; D is possibly TRBD1 (6 bases). Germline loops: CDR1 SGHDT, CDR2 YYEEEE. The V end was cut by 1 base, the J end by 2 bases, with 16 bases between. The CDR3 runs to 17 residues.